This is a list of T cell receptor beta chains from one sample in a study of blood T cells in healthy people across ages. TCRdb itself ran the 5' RACE reads through MiXCR, one entry per CDR3 protein. The sample consists of 700,000 to 900,000 distinct CDR3 sequences, roughly 26% of them appearing once. This sample also belongs to another study, concerning T cells of mothers and their children.

Input material: blood. These receptor sequences come from a boy between 10 and 17 years old in good health. Both conserved end residues are part of each CDR3. Each record gives: D gene, J gene, V gene, clone size, CDR3 protein, CDR3 DNA. The D gene is left open where the match is weak. Some rows have no size entry. The others give once, few or many, or a class for an expanded clone.

d_call: TRBD2
j_call: TRBJ2-5
v_call: TRBV6-5
clone_size: NA
cdr3_aa: CASRPKLRAGGETQYF
cdr3_nt: TGTGCCAGCAGACCTAAGTTACGCGCGGGAGGAGAGACCCAGTACTTC

d_call: NA
j_call: TRBJ2-5
v_call: TRBV20-1
clone_size: few
cdr3_aa: CSAGEPPGAQYF
cdr3_nt: TGCAGTGCCGGAGAGCCACCAGGGGCCCAGTACTTC

d_call: NA
j_call: TRBJ1-4
v_call: TRBV5-1
clone_size: few
cdr3_aa: CASSDGTQVNEKLFF
cdr3_nt: TGCGCCAGCAGCGATGGGACCCAGGTGAATGAAAAACTGTTTTTT

d_call: NA
j_call: TRBJ2-7
v_call: TRBV9
clone_size: few
cdr3_aa: CASSVGPDQGREQYF
cdr3_nt: TGTGCCAGCAGCGTAGGCCCAGATCAGGGTCGGGAGCAGTACTTC

d_call: TRBD1
j_call: TRBJ2-5
v_call: TRBV28
clone_size: NA
cdr3_aa: CASSFTGQGMRETQYF
cdr3_nt: TGTGCCAGCAGTTTTACGGGACAGGGAATGCGGGAGACCCAGTACTTC

d_call: NA
j_call: TRBJ2-7
v_call: TRBV24-1
clone_size: few
cdr3_aa: CATSDLMTLKQYF
cdr3_nt: TGTGCCACCAGTGATTTGATGACACTTAAGCAGTACTTC

d_call: TRBD1
j_call: TRBJ2-7
v_call: TRBV7-9
clone_size: NA
cdr3_aa: CASSVNRDRGHEQYF
cdr3_nt: TGTGCCAGCAGCGTGAACCGGGACAGGGGGCACGAGCAGTACTTC

d_call: NA
j_call: TRBJ2-4
v_call: TRBV11-3
clone_size: few
cdr3_aa: CASSPEGGAKNIQYF
cdr3_nt: TGTGCCAGCAGCCCTGAGGGGGGGGCCAAAAACATTCAGTACTTC

d_call: NA
j_call: TRBJ1-1
v_call: TRBV5-1
clone_size: few
cdr3_aa: CASSRNPGNTEAFF
cdr3_nt: TGCGCCAGCAGCCGCAACCCGGGGAACACTGAAGCTTTCTTT

d_call: TRBD2
j_call: TRBJ2-3
v_call: TRBV10-3
clone_size: NA
cdr3_aa: CAISGEGLSTDTQYF
cdr3_nt: TGTGCCATCAGTGGGGAGGGACTGAGCACAGATACGCAGTATTTT

d_call: NA
j_call: TRBJ2-1
v_call: TRBV2
clone_size: few
cdr3_aa: CASTRGVSNEQFF
cdr3_nt: TGTGCCAGCACGAGGGGGGTCAGCAATGAGCAGTTCTTC

d_call: TRBD1
j_call: TRBJ1-1
v_call: TRBV7-2
clone_size: NA
cdr3_aa: CASSFFGTGLNTEAFF
cdr3_nt: TGTGCCAGCAGCTTCTTTGGGACAGGTTTGAACACTGAAGCTTTCTTT

d_call: TRBD1
j_call: TRBJ2-2
v_call: TRBV28
clone_size: few
cdr3_aa: CASSYQQGGTGELFF
cdr3_nt: TGTGCCAGCAGTTACCAACAGGGGGGCACCGGGGAGCTGTTTTTT

d_call: TRBD1
j_call: TRBJ2-7
v_call: TRBV7-9
clone_size: few
cdr3_aa: CASSDRVSEQYF
cdr3_nt: TGTGCCAGCAGCGACAGGGTTAGCGAGCAGTACTTC

d_call: NA
j_call: TRBJ2-1
v_call: TRBV29-1
clone_size: NA
cdr3_aa: CSVRRLNEQFF
cdr3_nt: TGCAGCGTTCGTCGGCTCAATGAGCAGTTCTTC

d_call: NA
j_call: TRBJ1-4
v_call: TRBV5-1
clone_size: NA
cdr3_aa: CASSAGSINEKLFF
cdr3_nt: TGCGCCAGCAGCGCCGGGTCAATCAATGAAAAACTGTTTTTT

d_call: NA
j_call: TRBJ1-4
v_call: TRBV7-9
clone_size: NA
cdr3_aa: CASSFPGEVKEKLFF
cdr3_nt: TGTGCCAGCAGCTTTCCAGGGGAGGTAAAGGAAAAACTGTTTTTT

d_call: TRBD2
j_call: TRBJ2-1
v_call: TRBV6-4
clone_size: NA
cdr3_aa: CASSATSGGLDEQSF
cdr3_nt: TGTGCCAGCAGTGCCACTAGCGGGGGGTTGGATGAGCAGTCCTTC

d_call: NA
j_call: TRBJ1-2
v_call: TRBV7-2
clone_size: NA
cdr3_aa: CASRAWVQGLNYGYTF
cdr3_nt: TGTGCCAGCAGGGCATGGGTGCAGGGTCTTAACTATGGCTACACCTTC

d_call: NA
j_call: TRBJ2-1
v_call: TRBV13
clone_size: NA
cdr3_aa: CASTLILAKNIQFF
cdr3_nt: TGTGCCAGCACCCTCATTCTAGCCAAAAACATTCAGTTCTTC

d_call: TRBD1
j_call: TRBJ2-6
v_call: TRBV11-1
clone_size: NA
cdr3_aa: CASSLYVGNREDRGLGANVLTF
cdr3_nt: TGTGCCAGCAGCTTATACGTGGGGAATCGAGAGGACAGGGGGCTTGGGGCCAACGTCCTGACTTTC

d_call: NA
j_call: TRBJ2-1
v_call: TRBV21-1
clone_size: few
cdr3_aa: CASYRVPGEQFF
cdr3_nt: TGTGCCAGTTACAGGGTGCCGGGTGAGCAGTTCTTC

d_call: TRBD2
j_call: TRBJ2-1
v_call: TRBV18
clone_size: NA
cdr3_aa: CASSPRSSGTRPTNEQFF
cdr3_nt: TGTGCCAGCTCACCACGAAGCTCCGGGACTAGACCCACAAATGAGCAGTTCTTC

d_call: NA
j_call: TRBJ2-1
v_call: TRBV14
clone_size: once
cdr3_aa: CASSQDQVFSWNEQFF
cdr3_nt: TGTGCCAGCAGCCAAGATCAGGTTTTTAGTTGGAATGAGCAGTTCTTC

d_call: NA
j_call: TRBJ2-5
v_call: TRBV20-1
clone_size: NA
cdr3_aa: CSALGVQETQYF
cdr3_nt: TGCAGTGCTTTGGGGGTCCAAGAGACCCAGTACTTC

d_call: TRBD2
j_call: TRBJ2-7
v_call: TRBV20-1
clone_size: few
cdr3_aa: CSASGTSGGTYEQYF
cdr3_nt: TGCAGTGCTAGTGGGACTAGCGGGGGGACCTACGAGCAGTACTTC

d_call: NA
j_call: TRBJ1-1
v_call: TRBV6-5
clone_size: NA
cdr3_aa: CASSFGPKGRGTEAFF
cdr3_nt: TGTGCCAGCAGTTTCGGACCCAAGGGACGAGGAACTGAAGCTTTCTTT

d_call: NA
j_call: TRBJ1-1
v_call: TRBV14
clone_size: few
cdr3_aa: CASSRREVGWAFF
cdr3_nt: TGTGCCAGCAGCCGTCGGGAGGTTGGATGGGCTTTCTTT

d_call: TRBD1
j_call: TRBJ2-7
v_call: TRBV7-9
clone_size: NA
cdr3_aa: CASIPGQGLISYPHEQYF
cdr3_nt: TGTGCCAGCATTCCGGGACAGGGGCTCATCTCGTACCCTCACGAGCAGTACTTC

d_call: TRBD2
j_call: TRBJ2-4
v_call: TRBV2
clone_size: NA
cdr3_aa: CASSELAGVFRYF
cdr3_nt: TGTGCCAGCAGTGAACTAGCGGGGGTTTTTCGGTACTTC

d_call: NA
j_call: TRBJ2-5
v_call: TRBV5-5
clone_size: NA
cdr3_aa: CASSLGLFQDETQYF
cdr3_nt: TGTGCCAGCAGCCTCGGCCTCTTTCAGGACGAGACCCAGTACTTC

d_call: NA
j_call: TRBJ1-1
v_call: TRBV7-9
clone_size: NA
cdr3_aa: CASSLPSDRTNTEAFF
cdr3_nt: TGTGCCAGCAGTCTTCCCTCCGACAGGACCAACACTGAAGCTTTCTTT

d_call: NA
j_call: TRBJ2-7
v_call: TRBV27
clone_size: NA
cdr3_aa: CASSWSAVGSYEQYF
cdr3_nt: TGTGCCAGCAGTTGGTCCGCGGTGGGCTCCTACGAGCAGTACTTC

d_call: TRBD2
j_call: TRBJ2-5
v_call: TRBV2
clone_size: few
cdr3_aa: CASSPSLLAGGAGTQYF
cdr3_nt: TGTGCCAGCAGTCCTTCCCTACTAGCGGGGGGCGCAGGGACCCAGTACTTC

d_call: NA
j_call: TRBJ1-1
v_call: TRBV18
clone_size: many
cdr3_aa: CASSPRGGNTEAFF
cdr3_nt: TGTGCCAGCTCCCCGAGAGGAGGGAACACTGAAGCTTTCTTT

d_call: TRBD2
j_call: TRBJ2-1
v_call: TRBV6-4
clone_size: few
cdr3_aa: CASSDGSGGYDEQFF
cdr3_nt: TGTGCCAGCAGTGACGGGTCCGGGGGGTACGATGAGCAGTTCTTC

d_call: TRBD1
j_call: TRBJ1-4
v_call: TRBV4-1
clone_size: few
cdr3_aa: CASSSQTGTNEKLFF
cdr3_nt: TGCGCCAGCAGCTCCCAGACAGGGACTAATGAAAAACTGTTTTTT

d_call: NA
j_call: TRBJ1-4
v_call: TRBV5-1
clone_size: NA
cdr3_aa: CASTLQAAEKLFF
cdr3_nt: TGCGCCAGCACCTTGCAAGCCGCCGAAAAACTGTTTTTT

d_call: TRBD2
j_call: TRBJ2-1
v_call: TRBV10-2
clone_size: NA
cdr3_aa: CASSVLAGVYNEQFF
cdr3_nt: TGCGCCAGCAGTGTATTAGCGGGCGTCTACAATGAGCAGTTCTTC

d_call: NA
j_call: TRBJ2-2
v_call: TRBV5-1
clone_size: many
cdr3_aa: CASSLGGTGELFF
cdr3_nt: TGTGCCAGCAGCTTAGGGGGCACCGGGGAGCTGTTTTTT

d_call: NA
j_call: TRBJ1-6
v_call: TRBV30
clone_size: once
cdr3_aa: CAWNRESYNSPLHF
cdr3_nt: TGTGCCTGGAACCGGGAGTCCTATAATTCACCCCTCCACTTT

d_call: TRBD1
j_call: TRBJ2-7
v_call: TRBV4-1
clone_size: NA
cdr3_aa: CASSQAWGQGSYEQYF
cdr3_nt: TGCGCCAGCAGCCAGGCCTGGGGACAGGGGTCCTACGAGCAGTACTTC

d_call: NA
j_call: TRBJ2-2
v_call: TRBV20-1
clone_size: NA
cdr3_aa: CSASRGPSTGELFF
cdr3_nt: TGCAGTGCTAGTAGAGGTCCGTCAACCGGGGAGCTGTTTTTT

d_call: NA
j_call: TRBJ2-3
v_call: TRBV6-4
clone_size: NA
cdr3_aa: CASSDAPGGTDTQYF
cdr3_nt: TGTGCCAGCAGTGACGCCCCAGGGGGCACAGATACGCAGTATTTT

d_call: TRBD1
j_call: TRBJ2-1
v_call: TRBV20-1
clone_size: few
cdr3_aa: CSARGQGHYNEQFF
cdr3_nt: TGCAGTGCTAGGGGACAGGGCCACTACAATGAGCAGTTCTTC

d_call: TRBD1
j_call: TRBJ1-5
v_call: TRBV27
clone_size: NA
cdr3_aa: CVSSFRRGTNQPQHF
cdr3_nt: TGTGTCAGCAGTTTTCGCAGGGGGACTAATCAGCCCCAGCATTTT

d_call: NA
j_call: TRBJ1-2
v_call: TRBV4-3
clone_size: once
cdr3_aa: CASSQSDTNYGYTF
cdr3_nt: TGCGCCAGCAGCCAATCGGACACAAACTATGGCTACACCTTC

d_call: NA
j_call: TRBJ1-2
v_call: TRBV20-1
clone_size: NA
cdr3_aa: CSATTEGRGTGYGYTF
cdr3_nt: TGCAGTGCTACAACCGAGGGGAGGGGGACTGGATATGGCTACACCTTC

d_call: NA
j_call: TRBJ1-6
v_call: TRBV15
clone_size: few
cdr3_aa: CATRDNMSPLHF
cdr3_nt: TGTGCCACCAGGGATAATATGTCACCCCTCCACTTT

d_call: TRBD2
j_call: TRBJ2-7
v_call: TRBV4-1
clone_size: NA
cdr3_aa: CASSQVETSLREQYF
cdr3_nt: TGCGCCAGCAGCCAAGTCGAGACTAGCCTCCGGGAGCAGTACTTC

d_call: NA
j_call: TRBJ2-1
v_call: TRBV20-1
clone_size: few
cdr3_aa: CSARGARGYNEQFF
cdr3_nt: TGCAGTGCTAGAGGGGCCAGGGGCTACAATGAGCAGTTCTTC

d_call: TRBD2
j_call: TRBJ2-5
v_call: TRBV7-3
clone_size: NA
cdr3_aa: CASSYDSGGARETQYF
cdr3_nt: TGTGCCAGCAGCTACGATAGCGGGGGGGCCCGAGAGACCCAGTACTTC